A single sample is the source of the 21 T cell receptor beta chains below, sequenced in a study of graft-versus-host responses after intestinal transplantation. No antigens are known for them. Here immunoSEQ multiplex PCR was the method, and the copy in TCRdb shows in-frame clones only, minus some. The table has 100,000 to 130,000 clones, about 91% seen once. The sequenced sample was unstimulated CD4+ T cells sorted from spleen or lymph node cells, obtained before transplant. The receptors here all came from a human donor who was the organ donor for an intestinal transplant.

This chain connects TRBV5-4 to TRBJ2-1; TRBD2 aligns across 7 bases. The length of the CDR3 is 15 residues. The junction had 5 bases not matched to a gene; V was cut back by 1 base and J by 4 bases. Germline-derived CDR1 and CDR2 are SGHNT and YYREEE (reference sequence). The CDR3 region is CASSLSLAVYNEQFF. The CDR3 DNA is TGTGCCAGCAGCTTGAGTCTAGCGGTATACAATGAGCAGTTCTTC.

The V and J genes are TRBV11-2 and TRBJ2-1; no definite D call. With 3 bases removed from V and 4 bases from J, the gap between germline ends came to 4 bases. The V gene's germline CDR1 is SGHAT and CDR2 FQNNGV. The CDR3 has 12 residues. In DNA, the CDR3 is TGTGCCAGCAGCTTCAGTTACAATGAGCAGTTCTTC. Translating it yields CASSFSYNEQFF.

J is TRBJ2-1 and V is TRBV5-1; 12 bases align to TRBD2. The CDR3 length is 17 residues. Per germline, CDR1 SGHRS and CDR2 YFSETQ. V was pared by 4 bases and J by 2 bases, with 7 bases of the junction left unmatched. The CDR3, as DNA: TGCGCCAGCAGCATCGGGACTAGCGGGCAGACCTACAATGAGCAGTTCTTC. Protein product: CASSIGTSGQTYNEQFF.

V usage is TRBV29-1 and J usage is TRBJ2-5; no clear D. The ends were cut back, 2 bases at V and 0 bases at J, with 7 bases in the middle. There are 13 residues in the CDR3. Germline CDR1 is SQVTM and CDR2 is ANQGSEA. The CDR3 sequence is CSVEIRYQETQYF. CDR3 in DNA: TGCAGCGTTGAAATCCGGTACCAAGAGACCCAGTACTTC.

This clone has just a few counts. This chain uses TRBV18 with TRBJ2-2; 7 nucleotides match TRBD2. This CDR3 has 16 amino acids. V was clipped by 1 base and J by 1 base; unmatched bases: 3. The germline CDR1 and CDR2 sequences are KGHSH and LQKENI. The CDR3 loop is CASSPRGGVNTGELFF. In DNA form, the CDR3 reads TGTGCCAGCTCACCACGGGGGGGAGTGAACACCGGGGAGCTGTTTTTT.

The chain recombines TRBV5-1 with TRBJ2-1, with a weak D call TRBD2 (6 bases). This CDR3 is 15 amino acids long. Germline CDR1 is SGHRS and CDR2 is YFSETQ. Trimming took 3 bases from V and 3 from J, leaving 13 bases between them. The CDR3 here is CASSSSGGGYNEQFF. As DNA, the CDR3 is TGCGCCAGCAGCTCGTCCGGGGGAGGCTACAATGAGCAGTTCTTC. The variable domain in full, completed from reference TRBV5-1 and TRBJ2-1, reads KAGVTQTPRYLIKTRGQQVTLSCSPISGHRSVSWYQQTPGQGLQFLFEYFSETQRNKGNFPGRFSGRQFSNSRSEMNVSTLELGDSALYLCASSSSGGGYNEQFFGPGTRLTVL.

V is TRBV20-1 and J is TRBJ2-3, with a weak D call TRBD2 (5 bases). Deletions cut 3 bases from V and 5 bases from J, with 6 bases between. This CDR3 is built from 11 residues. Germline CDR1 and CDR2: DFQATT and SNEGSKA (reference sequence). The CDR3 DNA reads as TGCAGTGCTAGGACTATAGATACGCAGTATTTT. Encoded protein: CSARTIDTQYF.

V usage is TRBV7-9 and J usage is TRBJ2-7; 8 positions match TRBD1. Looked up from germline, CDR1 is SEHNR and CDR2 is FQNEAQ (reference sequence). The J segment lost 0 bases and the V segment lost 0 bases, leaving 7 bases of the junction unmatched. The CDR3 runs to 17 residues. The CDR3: CASSLAPGQEGSYEQYF. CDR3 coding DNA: TGTGCCAGCAGCTTAGCGCCGGGACAGGAGGGCTCCTACGAGCAGTACTTC.

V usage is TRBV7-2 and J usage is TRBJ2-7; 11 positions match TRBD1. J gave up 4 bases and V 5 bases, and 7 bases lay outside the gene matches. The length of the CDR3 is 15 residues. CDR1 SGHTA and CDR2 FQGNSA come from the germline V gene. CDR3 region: CASSQGTGGWYEQYF. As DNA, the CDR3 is TGTGCCAGCAGCCAAGGGACAGGGGGATGGTACGAGCAGTACTTC.

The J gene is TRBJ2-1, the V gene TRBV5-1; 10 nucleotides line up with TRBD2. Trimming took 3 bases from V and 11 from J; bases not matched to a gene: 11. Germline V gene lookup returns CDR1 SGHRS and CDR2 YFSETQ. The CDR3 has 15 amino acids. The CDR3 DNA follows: TGCGCCAGCAGCTGGGGGACTAGCGTCGGACGGCAGCAGTTCTTC. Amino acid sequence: CASSWGTSVGRQQFF.

CDR3 sequence reads: CASTWSGAQETQYF. DNA of the CDR3: TGTGCCAGCACCTGGTCGGGGGCGCAAGAGACCCAGTACTTC. The rearrangement uses TRBV6-1 and TRBJ2-5, with D perhaps TRBD1 or TRBD2 (6 bases each). V was clipped by 7 bases and J by 2 bases, with 14 bases between them. CDR3 length: 14 residues. The germline V gene encodes CDR1 MNHNS and CDR2 SASEGT.

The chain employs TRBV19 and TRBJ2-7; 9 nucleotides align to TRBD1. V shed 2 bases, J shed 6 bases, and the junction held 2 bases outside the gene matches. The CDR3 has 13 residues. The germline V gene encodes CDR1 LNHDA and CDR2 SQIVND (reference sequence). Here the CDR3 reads CASSIRGQGEQYF. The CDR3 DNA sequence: TGTGCCAGTAGTATAAGGGGACAGGGCGAGCAGTACTTC.

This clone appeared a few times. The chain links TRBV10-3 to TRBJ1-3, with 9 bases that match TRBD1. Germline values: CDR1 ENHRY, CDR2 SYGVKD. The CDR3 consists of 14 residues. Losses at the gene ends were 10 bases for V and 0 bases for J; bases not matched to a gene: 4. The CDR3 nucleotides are TGTGCCAAGAAGGGACAGGGCTCTGGAAACACCATATATTTT. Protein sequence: CAKKGQGSGNTIYF.

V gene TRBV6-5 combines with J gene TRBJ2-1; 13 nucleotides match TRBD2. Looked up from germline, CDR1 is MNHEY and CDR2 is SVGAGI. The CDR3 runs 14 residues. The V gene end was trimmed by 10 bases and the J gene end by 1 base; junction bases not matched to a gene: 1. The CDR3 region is CATLAGGSYNEQFF. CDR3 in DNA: TGTGCCACACTAGCGGGGGGGTCCTACAATGAGCAGTTCTTC.

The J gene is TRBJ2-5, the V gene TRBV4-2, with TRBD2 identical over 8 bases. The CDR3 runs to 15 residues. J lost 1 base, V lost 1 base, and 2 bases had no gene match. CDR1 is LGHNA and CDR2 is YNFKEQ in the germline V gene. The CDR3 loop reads CASSQAGLAQETQYF. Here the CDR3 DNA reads TGTGCCAGCAGCCAAGCAGGACTAGCCCAAGAGACCCAGTACTTC.

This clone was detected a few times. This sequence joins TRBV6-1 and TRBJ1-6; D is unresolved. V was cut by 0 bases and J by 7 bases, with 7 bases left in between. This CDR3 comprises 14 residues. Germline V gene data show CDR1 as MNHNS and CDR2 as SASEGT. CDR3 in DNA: TGTGCCAGCAGTGAAGCTAAACACAATTCACCCCTCCACTTT. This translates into CASSEAKHNSPLHF.

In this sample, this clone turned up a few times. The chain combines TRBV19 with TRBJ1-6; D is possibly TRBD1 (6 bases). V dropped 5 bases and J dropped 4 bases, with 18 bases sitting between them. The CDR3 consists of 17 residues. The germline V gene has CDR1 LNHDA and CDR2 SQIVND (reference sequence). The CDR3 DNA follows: TGTGCCAGTAGTCTCATACAGGGATCCCTGTATAATTCACCCCTCCACTTT. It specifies CASSLIQGSLYNSPLHF.

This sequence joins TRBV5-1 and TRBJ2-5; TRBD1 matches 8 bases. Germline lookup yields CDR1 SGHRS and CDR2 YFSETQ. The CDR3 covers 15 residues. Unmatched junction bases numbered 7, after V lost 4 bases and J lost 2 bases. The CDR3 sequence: CASSVADRAQETQYF. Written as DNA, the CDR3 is TGCGCCAGCAGCGTCGCGGACAGGGCACAAGAGACCCAGTACTTC.

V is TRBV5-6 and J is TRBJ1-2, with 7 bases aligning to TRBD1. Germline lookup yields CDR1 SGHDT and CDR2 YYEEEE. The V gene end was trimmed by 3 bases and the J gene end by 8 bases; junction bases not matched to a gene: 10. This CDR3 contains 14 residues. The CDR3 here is CASSSPQDRRGYTF. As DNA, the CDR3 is TGTGCCAGCAGCTCGCCCCAGGACAGGCGGGGCTACACCTTC. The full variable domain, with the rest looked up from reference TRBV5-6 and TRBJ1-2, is DAGVTQSPTHLIKTRGQQVTLRCSPKSGHDTVSWYQQALGQGPQFIFQYYEEEERQRGNFPDRFSGHQFPNYSSELNVNALLLGDSALYLCASSSPQDRRGYTFGSGTRLTVV.

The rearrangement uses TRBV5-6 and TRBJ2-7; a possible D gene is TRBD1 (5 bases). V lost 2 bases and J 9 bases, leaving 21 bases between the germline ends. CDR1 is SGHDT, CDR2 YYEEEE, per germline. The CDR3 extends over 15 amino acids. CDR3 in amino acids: CASSFLSPDTQSQYF. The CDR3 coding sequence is TGTGCCAGCAGCTTCCTCTCTCCGGACACCCAATCGCAGTACTTC.

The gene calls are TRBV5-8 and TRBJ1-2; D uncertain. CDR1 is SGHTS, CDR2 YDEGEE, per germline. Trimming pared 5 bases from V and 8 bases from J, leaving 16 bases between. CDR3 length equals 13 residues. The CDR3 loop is CASSANMPLGYTF. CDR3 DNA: TGTGCCAGCAGTGCAAACATGCCCCTAGGCTACACCTTC.